These T cell receptor beta chains were read from a single sample in a study of blood T cell repertoires in COVID-19. Clones were sequenced by immunoSEQ multiplex PCR, and TCRdb holds only the in-frame ones, with some missing. The repertoire includes around 88,000 clones, approximately 81% of them detected once, and about 4.2% sits in the top ten. The sequencing sample was made of peripheral blood. The origin of the receptors is a man in his 60s with acute or convalescent COVID-19. The conserved cysteine and the conserved F or W are not part of the CDR3 here. Each record gives: V gene, J gene, CDR3 protein.

>TRBV5-8|TRBJ2-3
ASSPTSGGGLDTQY
>TRBV12-5|TRBJ2-2
ASGHLPGTGLAGELF
>TRBV6-2/TRBV6-3|TRBJ2-1
ASSGGASYNEQF
>TRBV2|TRBJ1-1
ASSETRQQLF
>TRBV30|TRBJ1-5
AWSAPGTPRH
>TRBV11-3|TRBJ2-3
ASSPGTGFPDTQY
>TRBV27|TRBJ2-1
ASSLSYSSYNEQF
>TRBV5-1|TRBJ2-3
ASSLGDSTDTQY
>TRBV5-4|TRBJ2-1
ASSLVRSSGSQAYNEQF
>TRBV14|TRBJ1-1
ASSRTGFEAF
>TRBV24-1|TRBJ2-1
ATSDTSGSSYNEQF
>TRBV10-3|TRBJ2-3
AIRGGLGADTQY
>TRBV27|TRBJ2-7
ASRGFSPYEQY
>TRBV20-1|TRBJ2-3
SASLAGGPGTDTQY
>TRBV29-1|TRBJ2-1
SVGQGVYNEQF
>TRBV15|TRBJ2-7
ATSRDSTEPYEQY
>TRBV3-1/TRBV3-2|TRBJ2-6
ASSQPGLWSGANVLT
>TRBV3-1/TRBV3-2|TRBJ2-5
ASRLYTSGRETQY
>TRBV3-1/TRBV3-2|TRBJ2-5
ASSQALDRFETQY
>TRBV27|TRBJ1-2
ASSRTGGVGNYGYT
>TRBV5-1|TRBJ2-5
ASSLGLISEETQY
>TRBV29-1|TRBJ2-6
SVDLSGANVLT
>TRBV7-3|TRBJ2-1
ASSYDSVGRQF
>TRBV6-2/TRBV6-3|TRBJ2-1
ASSYSQGFWEQF
>TRBV7-3|TRBJ2-1
ASSPTQGTENEQF
>TRBV7-9|TRBJ2-2
ASSQYGDRDTGELF
>TRBV20-1|TRBJ1-2
SASWGQNVANYGYT
>TRBV30|TRBJ1-6
AWTVTGDNSPLH
>TRBV7-9|TRBJ2-6
ASSLAGANVLT
>TRBV5-1|TRBJ2-7
ASSLGRGFSEQY
>TRBV6-1|TRBJ2-7
ASSEATGIPYEQY
>TRBV15|TRBJ2-5
ATRNPPGETQY
>TRBV11-2|TRBJ2-1
ASSLVPDGVNNEQF
>TRBV18|TRBJ1-1
ASSPSTGGTEAF
>TRBV14|TRBJ2-3
ASSRWGLTSTDTQY
>TRBV18|TRBJ1-2
ASSPDRGHGYT
>TRBV5-4|TRBJ1-2
ASAKGQGEYGYT
>TRBV6-5|TRBJ2-2
ASRDRGPGELF
>TRBV24-1|TRBJ1-2
ATSDPYYGYT
>TRBV7-2|TRBJ2-7
ASSLQSGVQGYEQY
>TRBV28|TRBJ1-2
ASSSLLGRVAYGYT
>TRBV4-3|TRBJ1-5
ASSQDLRQVNQPQH
>TRBV6-2/TRBV6-3|TRBJ1-4
ASSTGQSLNEKLF
>TRBV6-5|TRBJ1-3
ASSYFGRDSGNTIY
>TRBV7-2|TRBJ1-1
ASSPYTGGSEAF
>TRBV19|TRBJ1-2
ASSLGQSYT
>TRBV27|TRBJ2-7
ASSLRFPTGGFFYEQY
>TRBV27|TRBJ2-7
ASSLYTDSYEQY
>TRBV27|TRBJ2-1
ASSPGTSGYNEQF
>TRBV25-1|TRBJ1-1
ASSVAGNLRTEAF
>TRBV7-2|TRBJ2-7
ASSITSGYEQY